The source of this T cell receptor beta chain is a study of blood T cell repertoires in COVID-19. The overall study: The United States, Italy and Spain supplied acute and convalescent COVID-19 samples. T cells, B-cell-depleted T cells, or PBMCs provided the cDNA or gDNA that served as material.

This clone has a single count. V lost 2 bases, J lost 9 bases, and 8 bases stayed unmatched. Germline CDR1 and CDR2: MNHEY and SMNVEV (reference sequence). CDR3 length equals 15 residues. Per the authors' pipeline: Reference gene primers were amplified, and this amplification served to estimate nucleated cell counts. Here immunoSEQ multiplex PCR was the method, and the copy in TCRdb shows in-frame clones only, minus some. D and trimming come from the DNA, and the V and J calls and clone size come from that table. The data show approximately 140,000 clones, 85% to 90% seen once. Patients in Seattle were enrolled during active infection, then followed longitudinally.

V usage is TRBV27 and J usage is TRBJ2-5, with 11 bases matching TRBD2. The origin of this receptor is a man between 18 and 29 years old with COVID-19, enrolled during active disease. Material for sequencing was peripheral blood. The CDR3 here is CASSLIAGGLGAQYF. CDR3 DNA sequence: TGTGCCAGCAGTTTAATAGCGGGAGGGTTGGGGGCCCAGTACTTC.